One sample yielded the 32 T cell receptor beta chains listed below, sequenced in a study of regulatory T cells in long-lasting Graves disease. The sample's time point: newly diagnosed GD, antithyroid drugs for less than 3 months. Extracted RNA from PBMCs served as the source of the TCR library. Investigators prepared the TCR beta libraries by applying iRepertoire HTBI primers and Arm-PCR of CDR3 regions. MiXCR, applied by TCRdb to the multiplex PCR reads, yields one record per CDR3 protein. The sample has about 540,000 distinct CDR3 sequences, about 14% seen once. In addition, the sample was reused for a study of T cells in Graves' hyperthyroidism and ophthalmopathy.

The specimen was peripheral blood mononuclear cells (PBMCs), collected at new diagnosis, from a patient treated with antithyroid drugs. The receptors stem from a man under 40 with Graves disease.

In this sample, this clonotype turned up many times. The chain is built from TRBV12-3 or TRBV12-4 and TRBJ2-7, with TRBD2 matching over 12 bases. The CDR3 length is 16 residues. V dropped 1 base and J dropped 2; count of bases not matched to a gene: 3. Here the CDR3 reads CASSLGLAGATYEQYF. The CDR3 coding sequence is TGTGCCAGCAGTTTAGGACTAGCGGGAGCTACCTACGAGCAGTACTTC.

This clonotype was seen a handful of times. The rearrangement uses TRBV7-9 and TRBJ2-1; 7 positions match TRBD2. The germline gives CDR1 SEHNR, CDR2 FQNEAQ (reference sequence). Losses at the gene ends were 4 bases for V and 8 bases for J; bases not matched to a gene: 11. CDR3 length equals 15 residues. The CDR3 sequence is CASSSSKAGRYEQFF. CDR3 coding DNA: TGTGCCAGCAGCTCGTCAAAAGCGGGAAGGTATGAGCAGTTCTTC.

Notes on this clonotype: A much larger clonotype is one base distant, so this may be a read error. The genes are TRBV19 and TRBJ1-5; 7 bases align to TRBD1. The CDR3 runs 17 residues. CDR1 LNHDA and CDR2 SQIVND come from the germline V gene (reference sequence). CDR3 sequence (DNA): TGTGTCAGTAAGTTATCGGTAGGGGGCCTGGGTTATTTGGCCCAGCATTTT. As protein: CVSKLSVGGLGYLAQHF.

This sequence joins TRBV5-1 and TRBJ1-6; 10 bases agree with TRBD1. The J segment lost 9 bases and the V segment lost 3 bases, leaving 6 bases of the junction unmatched. The CDR3 totals 15 residues. Germline assignment: CDR1 SGHRS and CDR2 YFSETQ. CDR3 amino acids: CASSSGQGGSSPLHF. The CDR3 DNA follows: TGCGCCAGCAGCTCCGGACAGGGGGGTAGTTCACCCCTCCACTTT.

This clonotype was recorded at least ten times. The rearrangement links TRBV7-2 to TRBJ2-2; maybe TRBD2 (5 bases). Germline CDR1 SGHTA, CDR2 FQGNSA. Trimming took off 3 bases at V and 11 bases at J, with 40 bases between the two ends. This CDR3 is 22 amino acids long. The CDR3 nucleotides read TGTGCCAGCAGCTTTAGAGGGAGAGGGCTCGAATTCGCGGTATCCCACGGGTTCGAGCTGTTTTTT. Translation: CASSFRGRGLEFAVSHGFELFF.

Many counts were recorded for this clonotype. The chain uses TRBV20-1 and TRBJ2-7, with 9 bases identical to TRBD1. Germline assignment: CDR1 DFQATT and CDR2 SNEGSKA (reference sequence). This CDR3 spans 15 amino acids. The ends lost 1 base at V and 3 bases at J; junction bases unmatched: 7. The CDR3 DNA reads as TGCAGTGCTAGAGTACCCGGGACAGGGTACTACGAGCAGTACTTC. Its protein is CSARVPGTGYYEQYF.

The V call is TRBV19, the J call TRBJ1-1; D is unclear. Per germline, CDR1 LNHDA and CDR2 SQIVND (reference sequence). This CDR3 contains 14 residues. The germline V and J ends were trimmed by 1 base and 0 bases, with 6 bases remaining between them. Here the CDR3 reads CASSIGQMNTEAFF. The CDR3, as DNA: TGTGCCAGTAGTATAGGGCAGATGAACACTGAAGCTTTCTTT.

This clonotype was found many times. The CDR3: CASSLADFPYEQYF. Here the CDR3 DNA reads TGTGCCAGCAGCTTAGCAGACTTTCCCTACGAGCAGTACTTC. The gene calls are TRBV7-2 and TRBJ2-7; D unresolved. Trimming stripped 0 bases from V and 2 bases from J, with 8 bases between. The CDR3 runs 14 residues. The V gene's germline CDR1 is SGHTA and CDR2 FQGNSA.

The CDR3 spells CASSQRPGRSNEQFF. In DNA, the CDR3 is TGTGCCAGCAGCCAACGCCCGGGACGAAGCAATGAGCAGTTCTTC. The chain links TRBV14 to TRBJ2-1, with D perhaps matching TRBD1 or TRBD2 (5 bases each). The CDR3 covers 15 residues. Germline V lookup: CDR1 SGHDN, CDR2 FVKESK. V lost 2 bases to trimming and J lost 6 bases, with 14 bases between them.

Ten or more counts support this clonotype. The genes are TRBV19 and TRBJ2-1, with 15 bases aligning to TRBD2. The CDR3 has 15 residues. The J segment lost 8 bases and the V segment lost 5 bases, leaving 4 bases of the junction unmatched. The germline V gene encodes CDR1 LNHDA and CDR2 SQIVND (reference sequence). CDR3 sequence reads: CASSPWTSGRDEQFF. Here the CDR3 DNA reads TGTGCCAGTAGTCCTTGGACTAGCGGGAGGGATGAGCAGTTCTTC.

V usage is TRBV13 and J usage is TRBJ2-2, with D hard to call. This CDR3 spans 14 amino acids. Trimming stripped 5 bases from V and 1 base from J, with 8 bases between. CDR1 is PRHDT and CDR2 is FYEKMQ in the germline V gene (reference sequence). The CDR3 reads CASSPGKNTGELFF. The DNA of the CDR3 is TGTGCCAGCAGCCCCGGAAAGAACACCGGGGAGCTGTTTTTT. Full variable domain (outside the CDR3, taken from reference TRBV13 and TRBJ2-2): AAGVIQSPRHLIKEKRETATLKCYPIPRHDTVYWYQQGPGQDPQFLISFYEKMQSDKGSIPDRFSAQQFSDYHSELNMSSLELGDSALYFCASSPGKNTGELFFGEGSRLTVL.

V and J are TRBV10-1 and TRBJ2-1; TRBD2 is a possible D gene (5 bases). This CDR3 has 17 amino acids. V lost 2 bases and J 7 bases, leaving 21 bases between the germline ends. CDR1 is WNHNN, CDR2 SYGVQD, per germline (reference sequence). The CDR3 loop is CASSEIRAVKVRNEQFF. CDR3 nucleotide sequence: TGCGCCAGCAGTGAGATCCGAGCGGTGAAGGTTAGAAATGAGCAGTTCTTC.

Ten or more counts support this clonotype. This chain joins TRBV12-3 or TRBV12-4 and TRBJ1-6, with D unclear. The ends were cut back, 5 bases at V and 10 bases at J, with 6 bases in the middle. The CDR3 runs 11 residues. The CDR3 sequence: CASSAGSPLHF. Written as DNA, the CDR3 is TGTGCCAGCAGTGCAGGATCACCCCTCCACTTT.

This clonotype has at least ten counts. The V and J genes are TRBV27 and TRBJ2-5; 13 bases are shared with TRBD2. This CDR3 spans 17 amino acids. Germline V gives CDR1 MNHEY, CDR2 SMNVEV (reference sequence). V trimming: 3 bases; J trimming: 3 bases; junction bases outside the gene matches: 7. The CDR3 DNA reads TGTGCCAGCAGTTTCCTACTAGCGGGAGGGCCGAAAGAGACCCAGTACTTC. Amino acids: CASSFLLAGGPKETQYF.

This clonotype was detected only a few times. The chain carries TRBV7-9 and TRBJ2-1; maybe TRBD2 (5 bases). V dropped 5 bases and J dropped 2 bases, with 16 bases sitting between them. Germline V CDR1 and CDR2: SEHNR, FQNEAQ (reference sequence). The CDR3 consists of 16 residues. The CDR3 nucleotides read TGTGCCAGCAGCCGGAGCGGTCTCGGGACCTACAATGAGCAGTTCTTC. This encodes CASSRSGLGTYNEQFF.

In this sample, this clonotype turned up many times. The rearrangement uses TRBV9 and TRBJ2-7; the D gene is possibly TRBD1 (5 bases). The ends were cut back, 2 bases at V and 6 bases at J, with 15 bases in the middle. Germline V gene sequence: CDR1 SGDLS, CDR2 YYNGEE. CDR3 length: 14 residues. The CDR3 loop reads CASSVTLQDAEQYF. The CDR3 nucleotides read TGTGCCAGCAGCGTCACTTTACAGGACGCCGAGCAGTACTTC.

This clonotype was found many times. The genes are TRBV6-1 and TRBJ2-6; D gene unclear. Trimming pared 5 bases from V and 0 bases from J, leaving 8 bases between. The CDR3 runs to 15 residues. Germline CDR1 and CDR2: MNHNS and SASEGT. The CDR3, as DNA: TGTGCCAGCAGTCAACGCGTCTCTGGGGCCAACGTCCTGACTTTC. Residues: CASSQRVSGANVLTF.

In its sample, this clonotype was seen a few times. The V gene is TRBV3-1, the J gene TRBJ2-4; 7 bases fit TRBD1. Germline V gene lookup returns CDR1 LGHDT and CDR2 YNNKEL (reference sequence). The CDR3 extends over 16 amino acids. V gave up 4 bases and J gave up 3 bases; unmatched junction bases: 9. The CDR3: CASSLSDRRNKNIQYF. Here the CDR3 DNA reads TGTGCCAGCAGCCTCTCGGACAGGAGAAACAAAAACATTCAGTACTTC.

This clonotype turned up a few times. The chain links TRBV20-1 to TRBJ2-2; TRBD2 might be the D (6 bases). Trimming took off 2 bases at V and 0 bases at J, with 10 bases between the two ends. Germline V gene lookup returns CDR1 DFQATT and CDR2 SNEGSKA (reference sequence). The CDR3 loop spans 15 amino acids. In DNA, the CDR3 is TGCAGTGCTAGAAGTGGCGGGACGAACACCGGGGAGCTGTTTTTT. This translates into CSARSGGTNTGELFF.

This clonotype was detected ten times or more. The V gene is TRBV12-3 or TRBV12-4, the J gene TRBJ2-7, with 7 bases identical to TRBD1. V lost 6 bases to trimming and J lost 4 bases; unmatched junction nucleotides: 3. The CDR3 consists of 12 residues. Written as DNA, the CDR3 is TGTGCCAGCAGCAAGACAGGGTACGAGCAGTACTTC. It is translated as CASSKTGYEQYF.

At least ten counts were recorded for this clonotype. The chain combines TRBV2 with TRBJ2-2; 7 bases fit TRBD2. CDR1 is SNHLY and CDR2 is FYNNEI in the germline V gene. The J segment lost 0 bases and the V segment lost 8 bases, leaving 0 bases of the junction unmatched. CDR3 size: 13 residues. For the CDR3, the DNA is TGTGCCAGCGGACTAGCGAACACCGGGGAGCTGTTTTTT. Encoded protein: CASGLANTGELFF.

This clonotype came up many times. The chain's CDR3 is CASTARGLFTDTQYF. In DNA, the CDR3 is TGTGCCAGTACCGCGCGGGGACTCTTCACAGATACGCAGTATTTT. V is TRBV19 and J is TRBJ2-3; D might be TRBD2 (6 bases). Trimming removed 7 bases from V and 2 bases from J, with 16 bases in between. The CDR3 sequence is 15 residues long. Germline V gene lookup returns CDR1 LNHDA and CDR2 SQIVND (reference sequence). Using reference TRBV19 and TRBJ2-3 for the parts outside the CDR3, the full variable domain is DGGITQSPKYLFRKEGQNVTLSCEQNLNHDAMYWYRQDPGQGLRLIYYSQIVNDFQKGDIAEGYSVSREKKESFPLTVTSAQKNPTAFYLCASTARGLFTDTQYFGPGTRLTVL.

This clonotype has ten or more counts. The rearrangement uses TRBV12-3 or TRBV12-4 and TRBJ2-1; possible D gene TRBD1, 5 bases. The CDR3 is 12 residues long. Trimming shortened V by 7 bases and J by 4 bases, and 8 bases separated the two germline ends. The CDR3 spells CASTRQYNEQFF. For the CDR3, the DNA is TGTGCCAGCACCCGACAGTACAATGAGCAGTTCTTC.

This clonotype was detected only a few times. The chain recombines TRBV10-2 with TRBJ2-7, with D unresolved. The CDR3 has 13 amino acids. The germline CDR1 and CDR2 sequences are WSHSY and SAAADI. V shed 3 bases and J shed 2 bases, with 8 bases lying between them. The CDR3 is CASSDPNPYEQYF. DNA for the CDR3: TGCGCCAGCAGTGATCCGAACCCCTACGAGCAGTACTTC.

This clonotype has ten or more counts. Written as DNA, the CDR3 is TGTGCCACCAGTGTTGGGACTCAGCAGTTCTTC. This sequence encodes CATSVGTQQFF. The genes are TRBV24-1 and TRBJ2-5; D is perhaps TRBD2 (6 bases). The tail of the sequence fits TRBJ2-1 better, so the J call may be wrong. Germline values: CDR1 KGHDR, CDR2 SFDVKD. The CDR3 runs to 11 residues.

V gene TRBV6-2 or TRBV6-3 combines with J gene TRBJ2-2, with a tentative D call TRBD1 (6 bases). V dropped 9 bases and J dropped 3 bases, with 11 bases sitting between them. Germline CDR1 reads MNHEY; CDR2 reads SVGEGT. The CDR3 contains 13 residues. CDR3 residues: CASSGEYTGELFF. The DNA for the CDR3 is TGTGCCAGTTCAGGGGAATACACCGGGGAGCTGTTTTTT.

In regard to this clonotype: The missing conserved phenylalanine or tryptophan at the end of this CDR3 makes a read error likely. It is unclear where the CDR3 begins or ends on the DNA, so no DNA is shown, and the CDR3 is as TCRdb lists it. The CDR3 region is CASSFSLGLAGVGRTDTRYL. The chain employs TRBV7-3 and TRBJ2-3; the D call of TRBD2 is as the table states it, not checked on the DNA. Ends included, the CDR3 has 20 residues. Germline values: CDR1 SGHTA, CDR2 FQGTGA.

Many counts were recorded for this clonotype. The chain uses TRBV28 and TRBJ2-1; 7 nucleotides line up with TRBD1. Per the germline V gene, CDR1 is MDHEN and CDR2 is SYDVKM. The CDR3 has 15 residues. Germline trimming cut 6 bases from V and 8 bases from J; bases unmatched to any gene: 13. CDR3 in amino acids: CASSNGQEGRDEQFF. The CDR3 DNA reads TGTGCCAGCAGCAACGGACAGGAAGGGCGCGATGAGCAGTTCTTC.

The table lists this clonotype with many counts. This chain connects TRBV7-9 to TRBJ1-2; D might be TRBD1 (6 bases). CDR3 size: 15 residues. V was cut by 4 bases and J by 4 bases, with 16 bases left in between. The germline V gene encodes CDR1 SEHNR and CDR2 FQNEAQ (reference sequence). This chain's CDR3 is CASSSTAGVPYGYTF. The CDR3 nucleotides read TGTGCCAGCAGCTCAACAGCAGGGGTTCCCTATGGCTACACCTTC.

This clonotype has at least ten counts. The gene calls are TRBV12-5 and TRBJ2-1, with D hard to call. V gave up 2 bases and J gave up 12 bases, with 11 bases separating them. The CDR3 extends over 12 amino acids. CDR1 LGHNT and CDR2 FRNRAP come from the germline V gene. The CDR3 loop is CASGLWLVGQFF. The CDR3, as DNA: TGTGCTAGTGGTTTGTGGTTGGTTGGGCAGTTCTTC.

The chain joins TRBV5-1 to TRBJ2-3; D possibly corresponds to TRBD2 (5 bases). The V and J ends lost 7 bases and 3 bases respectively, with 15 bases between them. This CDR3 is 14 amino acids long. Germline CDR1 reads SGHRS; CDR2 reads YFSETQ. The CDR3 sequence is CASSSGDWTDTQYF. For the CDR3, the DNA is TGCGCCAGCTCCTCCGGGGATTGGACAGATACGCAGTATTTT.

This clonotype showed up many times. The chain employs TRBV19 and TRBJ2-2; 7 bases map to TRBD1. This CDR3 is built from 15 residues. Germline CDR1 is LNHDA and CDR2 is SQIVND (reference sequence). V lost 10 bases to trimming and J lost 2 bases; unmatched junction nucleotides: 10. The CDR3 loop reads CATRQGDTNTGELFF. As DNA, the CDR3 is TGTGCCACCCGCCAGGGGGACACCAACACCGGGGAGCTGTTTTTT.